These T cell receptor beta chains were read from a single sample in a study of blood T cell repertoires in COVID-19. The repertoire was sequenced with immunoSEQ multiplex PCR; TCRdb's copy has only in-frame clones and lacks some. In the table there are roughly 330,000 clones, around four fifths of which are singletons. The sequencing input was peripheral blood. Receptor source: a woman aged 45-60 years with acute or convalescent COVID-19. The CDR3 runs from the conserved cysteine through the conserved F or W. A D gene is named only where the DNA matches it firmly. Where a row states a size, it is once, few, many or the class of an expanded clone; other rows omit it.

d_call: TRBD2; clone_size: .; j_call: TRBJ2-1; v_call: TRBV4-2; cdr3_nt: TGTGCCAGCAGCCCCTCTCAAGCGGGGGGACGGAATGAGCAGTTCTTC; cdr3_aa: CASSPSQAGGRNEQFF
d_call: TRBD2; clone_size: .; j_call: TRBJ2-3; v_call: TRBV19; cdr3_nt: TGTGCCAGTAGTATGGGCCTAGCGGCATCCCTCCGCACAGATACGCAGTATTTT; cdr3_aa: CASSMGLAASLRTDTQYF
d_call: TRBD1; clone_size: .; j_call: TRBJ1-4; v_call: TRBV5-1; cdr3_nt: TGCGCCAGCAGCGGAGGGGACAGTGGCGAAAAACTGTTTTTT; cdr3_aa: CASSGGDSGEKLFF
d_call: .; clone_size: .; j_call: TRBJ2-1; v_call: TRBV2; cdr3_nt: TGTGCCAGCAGCACACAGGACCCCTTCTCCTACAATGAGCAGTTCTTC; cdr3_aa: CASSTQDPFSYNEQFF
d_call: .; clone_size: .; j_call: TRBJ2-5; v_call: TRBV2; cdr3_nt: TGTGCCAGCAGTGCGGAGGGTCAAGAGACCCAGTACTTC; cdr3_aa: CASSAEGQETQYF
d_call: TRBD2; clone_size: once; j_call: TRBJ2-5; v_call: TRBV24-1; cdr3_nt: TGTGCCACCAGTGCAGCGGGGGGTCCCCAAGAGACCCAGTACTTC; cdr3_aa: CATSAAGGPQETQYF
d_call: .; clone_size: .; j_call: TRBJ1-3; v_call: TRBV11-2; cdr3_nt: TGTGCCAGCTCCCTCCTGGGGACATCCTCTGGAAACACCATATATTTT; cdr3_aa: CASSLLGTSSGNTIYF
d_call: .; clone_size: .; j_call: TRBJ1-5; v_call: TRBV6-6; cdr3_nt: TGTGCCAGCAGCGACAGTAATCAGCCCCAGCATTTT; cdr3_aa: CASSDSNQPQHF
d_call: .; clone_size: .; j_call: TRBJ1-3; v_call: TRBV24-1; cdr3_nt: TGTGCCACCAGTTCTGCCGGGGGCTCTGGAAACACCATATATTTT; cdr3_aa: CATSSAGGSGNTIYF
d_call: TRBD1; clone_size: .; j_call: TRBJ2-4; v_call: TRBV12-5; cdr3_nt: TGTGCTAGTGGACTGGACAGGGTTGACATTCAGTACTTC; cdr3_aa: CASGLDRVDIQYF
d_call: TRBD2; clone_size: .; j_call: TRBJ2-3; v_call: TRBV18; cdr3_nt: TGTGCCAGCTCACCATATCTAGCGGGGGACACAGATACGCAGTATTTT; cdr3_aa: CASSPYLAGDTDTQYF